Listed below are T cell receptor beta chains from one sample, sequenced in a study of breast tumors, draining lymph nodes, adjacent tissues. TCRdb redid the calling of the multiplex PCR reads with MiXCR, one entry per CDR3 protein. The sample holds tens of thousands of distinct CDR3 sequences, approximately 64% seen once. Material: tumor-adjacent breast tissue. These receptors originate from a female donor with breast cancer. Some clones in this sample may be carry-over from other donors' samples. Both conserved end residues are trimmed from each CDR3. D genes are given only for firm matches.

D gene: .; J gene: TRBJ1-2; V gene: TRBV20-1; CDR3 protein: SARFNGGGRDGYT
D gene: TRBD1; J gene: TRBJ2-1; V gene: TRBV5-1; CDR3 protein: ASSLGQGMDEQF
D gene: TRBD2; J gene: TRBJ2-3; V gene: TRBV12-3/TRBV12-4; CDR3 protein: ASKLAGGDTQY
D gene: .; J gene: TRBJ1-2; V gene: TRBV10-3; CDR3 protein: AISLDPGQNYGYT
D gene: TRBD1; J gene: TRBJ1-6; V gene: TRBV19; CDR3 protein: ASRPGDRDNQPHH
D gene: TRBD1; J gene: TRBJ1-6; V gene: TRBV27; CDR3 protein: ASSWDRVMAPLH
D gene: TRBD1; J gene: TRBJ1-1; V gene: TRBV5-1; CDR3 protein: ASRSDRVEGNTEAF
D gene: .; J gene: TRBJ2-7; V gene: TRBV19; CDR3 protein: ASRTRERSYEQY
D gene: .; J gene: TRBJ1-2; V gene: TRBV2; CDR3 protein: ASSEGGYGYT
D gene: .; J gene: TRBJ1-2; V gene: TRBV9; CDR3 protein: ASSVSSRQGTNYGYT
D gene: TRBD1; J gene: TRBJ2-1; V gene: TRBV24-1; CDR3 protein: AAVRGQGAEEQF
D gene: .; J gene: TRBJ1-6; V gene: TRBV19; CDR3 protein: ASSIQGTSWNSPLH
D gene: .; J gene: TRBJ2-1; V gene: TRBV6-2/TRBV6-3; CDR3 protein: ASSHSDRNEQF
D gene: .; J gene: TRBJ2-1; V gene: TRBV2; CDR3 protein: ASRGPGNEQF
D gene: .; J gene: TRBJ2-1; V gene: TRBV29-1; CDR3 protein: SATKGGEQF
D gene: .; J gene: TRBJ2-5; V gene: TRBV18; CDR3 protein: ASSPEETQY
D gene: .; J gene: TRBJ2-3; V gene: TRBV20-1; CDR3 protein: SARPGRSTDTQY
D gene: .; J gene: TRBJ1-6; V gene: TRBV2; CDR3 protein: ASSPPERGLPLH
D gene: TRBD1; J gene: TRBJ1-2; V gene: TRBV20-1; CDR3 protein: SAREGQVNYGYT
D gene: TRBD1; J gene: TRBJ2-1; V gene: TRBV15; CDR3 protein: ATSTTDRGRVNNEQF
D gene: .; J gene: TRBJ2-7; V gene: TRBV29-1; CDR3 protein: SVEGAAEQY
D gene: .; J gene: TRBJ2-1; V gene: TRBV18; CDR3 protein: ASLRGVDNEQF
D gene: TRBD2; J gene: TRBJ2-1; V gene: TRBV20-1; CDR3 protein: SADVFGRSSYNEQF
D gene: .; J gene: TRBJ2-3; V gene: TRBV9; CDR3 protein: ASSLDGVPDTQY
D gene: TRBD2; J gene: TRBJ2-7; V gene: TRBV7-9; CDR3 protein: ASSLAAGGPSEQY
D gene: .; J gene: TRBJ2-7; V gene: TRBV5-1; CDR3 protein: ASSPGQYEQY
D gene: TRBD2; J gene: TRBJ2-3; V gene: TRBV10-3; CDR3 protein: AIRPGLADTDTQY
D gene: .; J gene: TRBJ2-2; V gene: TRBV25-1; CDR3 protein: ASSEETSYGELF
D gene: TRBD1; J gene: TRBJ1-5; V gene: TRBV30; CDR3 protein: AWSSGTGNQPQH
D gene: .; J gene: TRBJ2-7; V gene: TRBV14; CDR3 protein: ASSLVGVSRAEQY
D gene: .; J gene: TRBJ2-2; V gene: TRBV9; CDR3 protein: ASSVEGLATTGELF
D gene: .; J gene: TRBJ1-6; V gene: TRBV25-1; CDR3 protein: ASSSGQTDNSPLH
D gene: .; J gene: TRBJ2-2; V gene: TRBV7-7; CDR3 protein: ASSLDSANTGELF
D gene: .; J gene: TRBJ2-5; V gene: TRBV20-1; CDR3 protein: SASPRTSQETQY
D gene: .; J gene: TRBJ2-7; V gene: TRBV2; CDR3 protein: ASRGPGSYEQY
D gene: .; J gene: TRBJ1-4; V gene: TRBV10-3; CDR3 protein: AISEKGGEKLF
D gene: TRBD1; J gene: TRBJ1-2; V gene: TRBV7-2; CDR3 protein: ASSYRGARQGDYGYT
D gene: .; J gene: TRBJ1-2; V gene: TRBV9; CDR3 protein: ASNVESRGYT
D gene: TRBD1; J gene: TRBJ1-4; V gene: TRBV12-5; CDR3 protein: ASGTGTGNEKLF
D gene: TRBD1; J gene: TRBJ2-3; V gene: TRBV24-1; CDR3 protein: ATSDSLGGATDTQY
D gene: TRBD1; J gene: TRBJ1-2; V gene: TRBV19; CDR3 protein: ASRHPGQDWGYT